The T cell receptor (beta chain) described here comes from a study of sequential checkpoint blockade in melanoma. On the study more broadly: Patients were randomized 1:1 to nivolumab-then-ipilimumab or ipilimumab-then-nivolumab first-line. Each arm's sequence ended with maintenance nivolumab.

As for treatment: randomized to nivolumab then ipilimumab (arm A) or the reverse (arm B). DNA-damaging chemotherapy had not been given to any patient beforehand. PBMC sorting kept live CD3+CD8+ cells without CD19 or CD56. The V and J ends lost 0 bases and 2 bases, in that order; junction bases with no gene match: 4. Germline V CDR1 and CDR2: SGDLS, YYNGEE. The CDR3 extends over 15 amino acids. Clones were sequenced by immunoSEQ multiplex PCR, and TCRdb holds only the in-frame ones, with some missing. The data contain around 11,000 clones, around 69% of them singletons. Here the sequenced sample was CD8+ T cells sorted from blood (inferred from file names), taken from a patient given nivolumab and ipilimumab in sequence. The V and J genes are TRBV9 and TRBJ2-7, with 8 bases identical to TRBD2. This clonotype originated in a human donor with melanoma. The CDR3: CASSVGLAGTYEQYF. CDR3 nucleotide sequence: TGTGCCAGCAGCGTAGGCTTAGCGGGGACCTACGAGCAGTACTTC. Full variable domain (rest looked up from reference TRBV9 and TRBJ2-7): DSGVTQTPKHLITATGQRVTLRCSPRSGDLSVYWYQQSLDQGLQFLIQYYNGEERAKGNILERFSAQQFPDLHSELNLSSLELGDSALYFCASSVGLAGTYEQYFGPGTRLTVT.